This record concerns one T cell receptor beta chain sequence. Authors' processing steps: Estimation of nucleated cell counts was performed using reference gene primer amplification. The protocol was immunoSEQ multiplex PCR, while the TCRdb copy is restricted to in-frame clones and leaves out a portion. That table is the source of V, J and clone size, and D and trimming were worked out from the DNA. The sample holds about 120,000 clones, roughly four fifths seen once. These data belong to a study of blood T cell repertoires in COVID-19. Study-wide background: PBMCs, B-cell-depleted T cells, or T cells were the source of the cDNA or gDNA that made up the material.

V dropped 4 bases and J dropped 2 bases, with 17 bases sitting between them. CDR3 length: 15 residues. Germline CDR1 is SQVTM and CDR2 is ANQGSEA. The sequencing input was peripheral blood. This rearrangement joins TRBV29-1 to TRBJ2-5; tentatively, D is TRBD1 (6 bases). This TCR derives from a woman between 65 and 79 years old with acute or convalescent COVID-19. CDR3 protein: CSVVGTGKKQETQYF. In DNA form, the CDR3 reads TGCAGCGTTGTGGGAACAGGGAAGAAACAAGAGACCCAGTACTTC.